These 27 T cell receptor beta chains came from one sample sequenced in a study of T cell responses to AZD1222 COVID-19 vaccine. Profiling relied on immunoSEQ multiplex PCR, and the TCRdb table lists in-frame clones only, not all of them. This sample carries 130,000 to 150,000 clones, 90% of them seen once, and the ten largest clones take roughly 3.1%. The sequencing here drew on peripheral blood, taken on day 0 of AZD1222 vaccination. These receptors all come from an adult in good health.

In nucleotides, the CDR3 is TGTGCTAGTGGTTTGGTACGGCTAGCGGGGGGGCTAATCGTCCCCCAAGAGACCCAGTACTTC. Protein: CASGLVRLAGGLIVPQETQYF. The J gene is TRBJ2-5, the V gene TRBV12-5; 12 nucleotides align to TRBD2. Germline CDR1 and CDR2: LGHNT and FRNRAP. The CDR3 covers 21 residues. Germline trimming cut 0 bases from V and 1 base from J; bases unmatched to any gene: 15.

The gene calls are TRBV4-2 and TRBJ2-5; perhaps TRBD1 as D (5 bases). The V gene lost 0 bases and the J gene lost 2 bases, with 7 bases spanning the gap. The germline V gene has CDR1 LGHNA and CDR2 YNFKEQ. The CDR3 has 14 residues. This chain's CDR3 is CASSQEGRQETQYF. Here the CDR3 DNA reads TGTGCCAGCAGCCAAGAGGGGCGGCAAGAGACCCAGTACTTC.

The V gene is TRBV7-9, the J gene TRBJ1-5, with D uncertain. Trimming took 5 bases from V and 0 from J, leaving 11 bases between them. CDR1 and CDR2 (germline): SEHNR, FQNEAQ (reference sequence). The CDR3 sequence is 15 residues long. CDR3 nucleotides: TGTGCCAGCAGCCTGAGCACTCTTAGCAATCAGCCCCAGCATTTT. Protein sequence: CASSLSTLSNQPQHF.

The J gene is TRBJ1-2, the V gene TRBV12-3 or TRBV12-4; D may be TRBD1 (6 bases). This CDR3 spans 12 amino acids. V was trimmed by 6 bases and J by 4 bases, leaving 9 bases between them. The CDR3 DNA is TGTGCCAGCAGGGAACAGGGCTATGGCTACACCTTC. It specifies CASREQGYGYTF.

This sequence joins TRBV30 and TRBJ2-5, with D tentatively TRBD2 (5 bases). Germline loops: CDR1 GTSNPN, CDR2 SVGIG (reference sequence). The ends were cut back, 3 bases at V and 5 bases at J, with 19 bases in the middle. CDR3 length equals 15 residues. The CDR3 nucleotides read TGTGCCTGGAGACGTTCTCGGTCTAGCTGGGAGACCCAGTACTTC. Its protein product is CAWRRSRSSWETQYF.

The chain joins TRBV4-3 to TRBJ2-7; D gene ambiguous. Germline V gene lookup returns CDR1 LGHNA and CDR2 YSLEER. V lost 0 bases and J 3 bases, leaving 12 bases between the germline ends. This CDR3 comprises 15 residues. The chain's CDR3 is CASSQEYGPNYEQYF. The CDR3 coding sequence is TGCGCCAGCAGCCAAGAGTACGGGCCGAACTACGAGCAGTACTTC.

This chain uses TRBV10-3 with TRBJ2-5; D ambiguous. The CDR3 loop spans 12 amino acids. Germline V gene lookup returns CDR1 ENHRY and CDR2 SYGVKD. The V end lost 0 bases, the J end lost 5 bases, and 4 bases lay between the germline ends. The CDR3 here is CAISESLETQYF. In DNA form, the CDR3 reads TGTGCCATCAGTGAGTCGTTGGAGACCCAGTACTTC.

This rearrangement joins TRBV18 to TRBJ1-1; possible D gene TRBD1, 5 bases. V was clipped by 3 bases and J by 10 bases, with 15 bases between them. This CDR3 spans 13 amino acids. Germline values: CDR1 KGHSH, CDR2 LQKENI. The CDR3 loop reads CASSPPQGRGAFF. DNA for the CDR3: TGTGCCAGCTCACCGCCCCAGGGCCGGGGAGCTTTCTTT.

The rearrangement links TRBV14 to TRBJ1-1, with D unresolved. The V end was cut by 1 base, the J end by 5 bases, with 8 bases between. Germline V gene data show CDR1 as SGHDN and CDR2 as FVKESK. The CDR3 runs 13 residues. CDR3 nucleotide sequence: TGTGCCAGCAGCCAAGGGCCCGGGACTGAAGCTTTCTTT. As protein: CASSQGPGTEAFF.

The chain is built from TRBV9 and TRBJ2-1; 11 bases map to TRBD2. CDR1 and CDR2 (germline): SGDLS, YYNGEE. Losses at the gene ends were 2 bases for V and 6 bases for J; bases not matched to a gene: 4. This CDR3 contains 15 residues. The CDR3 sequence: CASSVTSGSINEQFF. CDR3 coding DNA: TGTGCCAGCAGCGTCACTAGCGGGAGTATCAATGAGCAGTTCTTC.

The chain links TRBV30 to TRBJ1-5, with 8 bases matching TRBD1. V was clipped by 1 base and J by 2 bases; unmatched bases: 4. CDR1 and CDR2 from the germline V gene are GTSNPN and SVGIG (reference sequence). This CDR3 region has 15 residues. The CDR3 here is CAWSAPGGGNQPQHF. In DNA, the CDR3 is TGTGCCTGGAGTGCACCAGGGGGCGGCAATCAGCCCCAGCATTTT.

This chain links TRBV25-1 with TRBJ1-1; D possibly corresponds to TRBD1 (5 bases). Trimming left V 6 bases short and J 2 bases short, with 13 bases between. The CDR3 spans 14 residues. Germline V gene lookup returns CDR1 MGHDK and CDR2 SYGVNS. The CDR3 DNA reads as TGTGCCAGCAGCGTTGGGGGAGGCAACACTGAAGCTTTCTTT. Translated: CASSVGGGNTEAFF.

V usage is TRBV29-1 and J usage is TRBJ1-1, with a weak D call TRBD1 (5 bases). The CDR3 totals 11 residues. V lost 7 bases to trimming and J lost 1 base, with 7 bases between them. Germline loops: CDR1 SQVTM, CDR2 ANQGSEA. Here the CDR3 reads CSGGRNTEAFF. The CDR3 DNA is TGCAGCGGGGGGAGGAACACTGAAGCTTTCTTT.

J is TRBJ1-5 and V is TRBV30; 8 nucleotides agree with TRBD1. Looked up from germline, CDR1 is GTSNPN and CDR2 is SVGIG (reference sequence). The ends lost 2 bases at V and 4 bases at J; junction bases unmatched: 10. CDR3 length equals 16 residues. The CDR3 DNA reads as TGTGCCTGGAGTACTCGAAGCCACAGGGGGAATCAGCCCCAGCATTTT. This translates into CAWSTRSHRGNQPQHF.

The gene calls are TRBV19 and TRBJ2-2; 11 bases are shared with TRBD2. There are 16 residues in the CDR3. The V and J ends lost 4 bases and 5 bases, in that order; junction bases with no gene match: 6. The V gene's germline CDR1 is LNHDA and CDR2 SQIVND (reference sequence). CDR3 nucleotide sequence: TGTGCCAGTAGTAGGGGATTAGCGGGAGGGACCGGGGAGCTGTTTTTT. This sequence encodes CASSRGLAGGTGELFF.

This clone has just one count. V is TRBV6-1 and J is TRBJ1-3, with D possibly being TRBD1 (5 bases). This CDR3 is built from 17 residues. V lost 4 bases and J lost 0, with 16 bases in between. Germline V lookup: CDR1 MNHNS, CDR2 SASEGT. CDR3: CASSGRTGRDSGNTIYF. The DNA for the CDR3 is TGTGCCAGCAGTGGCCGAACAGGTCGTGACTCTGGAAACACCATATATTTT.

The chain joins TRBV2 to TRBJ1-4; 10 bases are a match to TRBD1. Losses at the gene ends were 4 bases for V and 14 bases for J; bases not matched to a gene: 4. Germline V gives CDR1 SNHLY, CDR2 FYNNEI. The CDR3 covers 12 residues. CDR3 nucleotide sequence: TGTGCCAGCAGTGGGGACAGGGGTTGGCTGTTTTTT. Protein: CASSGDRGWLFF. Full variable domain (remainder filled in from reference TRBV2 and TRBJ1-4): EPEVTQTPSHQVTQMGQEVILRCVPISNHLYFYWYRQILGQKVEFLVSFYNNEISEKSEIFDDQFSVERPDGSNFTLKIRSTKLEDSAMYFCASSGDRGWLFFGSGTQLSVL.

The chain recombines TRBV6-5 with TRBJ2-7; maybe TRBD1 (5 bases). Germline V CDR1 and CDR2: MNHEY, SVGAGI. This CDR3 is 12 amino acids long. V was shortened by 7 bases and J by 9 bases, with 16 bases between the two germline ends. The CDR3 protein is CASTTGLGGQYF. The CDR3 DNA is TGTGCCAGCACTACAGGTCTGGGTGGGCAGTACTTC.

The chain carries TRBV5-1 and TRBJ1-4; D is unclear. Trimming left V 4 bases short and J 0 bases short, with 10 bases between. The CDR3 runs to 15 residues. In germline, CDR1 is SGHRS, CDR2 YFSETQ. The CDR3: CASSLNSATNEKLFF. The DNA of the CDR3 is TGCGCCAGCAGCCTGAACAGCGCAACTAATGAAAAACTGTTTTTT.

There are a few counts of this clone. As DNA, the CDR3 is TGTGCCAGCAGTCGGACTAGCGGGGGGGTTGATGAGCAGTTCTTC. Translation gives CASSRTSGGVDEQFF. The genes are TRBV6-4 and TRBJ2-1, with 15 nucleotides matching TRBD2. The CDR3 totals 15 residues. V was clipped by 5 bases and J by 8 bases; unmatched bases: 4. Germline-derived CDR1 and CDR2 are MRHNA and SNTAGT.

This chain joins TRBV18 and TRBJ2-2, with 8 positions matching TRBD2. The CDR3 totals 17 residues. The germline gives CDR1 KGHSH, CDR2 LQKENI. After removal of 1 base from V and 1 base from J, the junction contained 5 bases not matched to a gene. In DNA, the CDR3 is TGTGCCAGCTCACCACGGGCTAGCGGGTTGAACACCGGGGAGCTGTTTTTT. This translates into CASSPRASGLNTGELFF.

The genes are TRBV12-3 or TRBV12-4 and TRBJ1-2; 8 bases fit TRBD1. Trimming removed 6 bases from V and 7 bases from J; junction bases left unmatched: 7. The CDR3 covers 13 residues. The CDR3 DNA reads as TGTGCCAGCAGCCGTCCAGGGGGCGGTGGCTACACCTTC. It encodes CASSRPGGGGYTF.

This chain connects TRBV3-1 (or the pseudogene TRBV3-2) to TRBJ2-1; 12 nucleotides agree with TRBD2. In germline, CDR1 is LGHDT, CDR2 YNNKEL (reference sequence). The CDR3 covers 15 residues. V shed 4 bases and J 8 bases; nucleotides not matched to a gene: 6. This CDR3 is CASSRTSGVGHEQFF. The CDR3 region has the DNA TGTGCCAGCAGCCGGACTAGCGGGGTGGGACATGAGCAGTTCTTC.

This chain connects TRBV14 to TRBJ2-1; D is unclear. The length of the CDR3 is 19 residues. Looked up from germline, CDR1 is SGHDN and CDR2 is FVKESK. V was clipped by 0 bases and J by 0 bases, with 18 bases between them. The CDR3 protein is CASSQDILTAIGSYNEQFF. In nucleotides, the CDR3 is TGTGCCAGCAGCCAAGATATCTTGACCGCCATCGGCTCCTACAATGAGCAGTTCTTC.

This chain links TRBV9 with TRBJ2-1; no clear D gene. The germline CDR1 and CDR2 sequences are SGDLS and YYNGEE. V shed 3 bases and J shed 8 bases, with 18 bases lying between them. This CDR3 is 15 amino acids long. The CDR3 nucleotides read TGTGCCAGCAGCGCCCCATCACGCCTTGGGGATGAGCAGTTCTTC. This sequence encodes CASSAPSRLGDEQFF.

The gene calls are TRBV6-2 or TRBV6-3 and TRBJ2-7; D might be TRBD1 or TRBD2, each matching 6 bases. The V gene lost 5 bases and the J gene lost 6 bases, with 17 bases spanning the gap. The CDR3 runs to 14 residues. Germline CDR1 reads MNHEY; CDR2 reads SVGEGT. CDR3 sequence: CASSKTGSGLEQYF. The CDR3 coding sequence is TGTGCCAGCAGTAAGACAGGTTCGGGACTCGAGCAGTACTTC.

The rearrangement joins TRBV12-3 or TRBV12-4 to TRBJ2-3, with D hard to call. V dropped 3 bases and J dropped 9 bases, with 10 bases sitting between them. This CDR3 comprises 12 residues. This CDR3 is CASSFLVLTQYF. In DNA, the CDR3 is TGTGCCAGCAGTTTTTTAGTGTTAACGCAGTATTTT.